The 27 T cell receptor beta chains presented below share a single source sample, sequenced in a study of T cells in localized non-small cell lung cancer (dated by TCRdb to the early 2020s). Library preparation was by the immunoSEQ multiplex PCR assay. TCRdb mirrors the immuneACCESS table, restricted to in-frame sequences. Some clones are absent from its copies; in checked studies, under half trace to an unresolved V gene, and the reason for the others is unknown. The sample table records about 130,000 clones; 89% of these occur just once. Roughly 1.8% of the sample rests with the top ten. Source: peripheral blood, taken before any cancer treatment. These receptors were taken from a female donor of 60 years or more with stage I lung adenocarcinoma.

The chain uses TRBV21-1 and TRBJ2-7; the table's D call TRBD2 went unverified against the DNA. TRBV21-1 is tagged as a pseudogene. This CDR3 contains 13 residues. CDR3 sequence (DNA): TGTGCCAGCAGCACGGACTACCCTTACGAGCAGTACTTC. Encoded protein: CASSTDYPYEQYF.

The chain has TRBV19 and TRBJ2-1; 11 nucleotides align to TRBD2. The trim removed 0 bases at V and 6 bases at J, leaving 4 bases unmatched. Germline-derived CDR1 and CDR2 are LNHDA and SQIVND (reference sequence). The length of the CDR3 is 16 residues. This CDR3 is CASSIELAGVSNEQFF. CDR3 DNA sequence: TGTGCCAGTAGTATAGAACTAGCGGGAGTATCCAATGAGCAGTTCTTC.

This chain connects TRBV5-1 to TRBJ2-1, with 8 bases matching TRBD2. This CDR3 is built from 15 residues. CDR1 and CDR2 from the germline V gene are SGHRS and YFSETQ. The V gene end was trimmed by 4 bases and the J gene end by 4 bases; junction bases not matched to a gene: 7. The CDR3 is CASSDEAGEYNEQFF. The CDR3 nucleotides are TGCGCCAGCAGCGACGAAGCGGGAGAGTACAATGAGCAGTTCTTC.

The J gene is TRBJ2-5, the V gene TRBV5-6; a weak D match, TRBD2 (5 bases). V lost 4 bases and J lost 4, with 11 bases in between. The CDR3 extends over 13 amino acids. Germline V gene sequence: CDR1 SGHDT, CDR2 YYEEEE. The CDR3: CASSPGWVETQYF. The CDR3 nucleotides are TGTGCCAGCAGCCCGGGGTGGGTAGAGACCCAGTACTTC.

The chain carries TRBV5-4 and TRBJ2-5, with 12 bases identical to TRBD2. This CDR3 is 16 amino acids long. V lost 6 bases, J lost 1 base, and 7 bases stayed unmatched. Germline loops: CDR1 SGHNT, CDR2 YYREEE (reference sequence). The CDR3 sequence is CASTDRTSGTQETQYF. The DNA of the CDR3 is TGTGCCAGCACCGATCGGACTAGCGGGACCCAAGAGACCCAGTACTTC.

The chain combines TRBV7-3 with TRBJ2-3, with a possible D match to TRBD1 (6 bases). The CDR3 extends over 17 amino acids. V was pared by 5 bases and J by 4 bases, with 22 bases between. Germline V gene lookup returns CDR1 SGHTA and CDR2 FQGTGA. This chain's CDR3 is CASSPGVGSGRPDTQYF. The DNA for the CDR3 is TGTGCCAGCAGCCCAGGGGTCGGGTCCGGACGGCCAGATACGCAGTATTTT.

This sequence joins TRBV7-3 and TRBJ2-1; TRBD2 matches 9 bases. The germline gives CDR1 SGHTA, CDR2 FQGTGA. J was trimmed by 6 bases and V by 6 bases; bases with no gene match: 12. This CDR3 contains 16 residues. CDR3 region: CASSLTGLALVNEQFF. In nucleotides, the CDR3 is TGTGCCAGCAGTCTTACGGGACTAGCTTTGGTCAATGAGCAGTTCTTC.

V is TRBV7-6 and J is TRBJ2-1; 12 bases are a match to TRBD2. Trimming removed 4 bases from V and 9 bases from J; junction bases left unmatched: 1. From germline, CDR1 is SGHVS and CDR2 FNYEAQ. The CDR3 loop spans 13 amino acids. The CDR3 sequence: CASSSLAGGEQFF. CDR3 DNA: TGTGCCAGCAGCTCACTAGCGGGAGGTGAGCAGTTCTTC.

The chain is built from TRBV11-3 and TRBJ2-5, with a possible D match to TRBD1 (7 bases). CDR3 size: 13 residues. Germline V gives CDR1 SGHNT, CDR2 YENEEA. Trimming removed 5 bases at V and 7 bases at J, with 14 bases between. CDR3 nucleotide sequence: TGTGCCAGCAGCCCTTCAGGGGGGTCGACCCAGTACTTC. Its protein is CASSPSGGSTQYF.

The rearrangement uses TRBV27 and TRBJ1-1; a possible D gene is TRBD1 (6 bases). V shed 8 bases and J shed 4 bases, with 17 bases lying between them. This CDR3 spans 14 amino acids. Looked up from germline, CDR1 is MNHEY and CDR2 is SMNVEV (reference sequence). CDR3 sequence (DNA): TGTGCCAGCGAATCGGGGGGCCTAGGCACTGAAGCTTTCTTT. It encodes CASESGGLGTEAFF.

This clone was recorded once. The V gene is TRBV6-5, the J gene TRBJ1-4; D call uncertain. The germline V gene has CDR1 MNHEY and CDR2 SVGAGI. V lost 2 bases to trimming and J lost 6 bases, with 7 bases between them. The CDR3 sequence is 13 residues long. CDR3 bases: TGTGCCAGCAGTTACCAGGTGGATGAAAAACTGTTTTTT. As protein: CASSYQVDEKLFF.

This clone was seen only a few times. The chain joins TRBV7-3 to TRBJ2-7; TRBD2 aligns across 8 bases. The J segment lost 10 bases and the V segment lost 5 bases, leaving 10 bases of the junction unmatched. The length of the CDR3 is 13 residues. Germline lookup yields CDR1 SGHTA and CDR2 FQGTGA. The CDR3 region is CASSQVGGGPQYF. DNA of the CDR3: TGTGCCAGCAGCCAGGTTGGCGGGGGGCCCCAGTACTTC.

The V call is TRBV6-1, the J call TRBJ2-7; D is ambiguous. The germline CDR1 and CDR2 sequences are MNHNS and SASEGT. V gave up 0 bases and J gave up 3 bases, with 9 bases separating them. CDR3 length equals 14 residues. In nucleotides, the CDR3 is TGTGCCAGCAGTGAAGCCCGGAAAAACTACGAGCAGTACTTC. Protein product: CASSEARKNYEQYF.

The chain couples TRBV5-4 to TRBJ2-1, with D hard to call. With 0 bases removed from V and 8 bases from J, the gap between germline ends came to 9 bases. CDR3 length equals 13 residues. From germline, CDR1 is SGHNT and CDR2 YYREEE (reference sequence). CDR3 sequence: CASSLARVDEQFF. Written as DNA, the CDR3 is TGTGCCAGCAGCTTGGCTCGGGTTGATGAGCAGTTCTTC.

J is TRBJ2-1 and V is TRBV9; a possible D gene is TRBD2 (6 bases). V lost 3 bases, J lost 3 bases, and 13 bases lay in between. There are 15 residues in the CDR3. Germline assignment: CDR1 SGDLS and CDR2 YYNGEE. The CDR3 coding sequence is TGTGCCAGCAGCGCCGGGACTTCTTTCTACAATGAGCAGTTCTTC. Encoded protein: CASSAGTSFYNEQFF.

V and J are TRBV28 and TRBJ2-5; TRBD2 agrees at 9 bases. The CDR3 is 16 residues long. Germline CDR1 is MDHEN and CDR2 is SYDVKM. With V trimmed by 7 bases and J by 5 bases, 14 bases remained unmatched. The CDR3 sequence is CASNTPRGGRAETQYF. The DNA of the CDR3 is TGTGCCAGCAACACTCCTCGGGGCGGGAGGGCCGAGACCCAGTACTTC.

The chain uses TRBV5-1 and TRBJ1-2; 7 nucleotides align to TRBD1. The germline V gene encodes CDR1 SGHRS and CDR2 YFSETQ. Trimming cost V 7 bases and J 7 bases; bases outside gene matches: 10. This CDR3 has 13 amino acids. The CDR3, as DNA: TGCGCCAGCTCCGACCAGGGGGTTGGTGGCTACACCTTC. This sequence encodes CASSDQGVGGYTF.

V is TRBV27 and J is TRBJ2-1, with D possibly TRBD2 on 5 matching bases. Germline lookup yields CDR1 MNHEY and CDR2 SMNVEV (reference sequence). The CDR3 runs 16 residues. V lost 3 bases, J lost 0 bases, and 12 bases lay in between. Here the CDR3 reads CASSLTTPSSYNEQFF. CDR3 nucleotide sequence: TGTGCCAGCAGTTTGACTACCCCGAGCTCCTACAATGAGCAGTTCTTC.

The CDR3 nucleotides are TGTGCCACCAGTCCCATAGCGGGTGGCAATGAGCAGTTCTTC. Amino acid sequence: CATSPIAGGNEQFF. The chain couples TRBV19 to TRBJ2-1, with 7 bases fitting TRBD2. Germline CDR1 LNHDA, CDR2 SQIVND (reference sequence). Germline trimming cut 10 bases from V and 6 bases from J; bases unmatched to any gene: 12. The CDR3 totals 14 residues.

CDR3 DNA sequence: TGTGCCAGCTCCTCCGTGGACTACAATGAGCAGTTCTTC. It encodes CASSSVDYNEQFF. The chain is built from TRBV9 and TRBJ2-1; D is ambiguous. Deletions cut 7 bases from V and 3 bases from J, with 11 bases between. This CDR3 comprises 13 residues. Germline CDR1 reads SGDLS; CDR2 reads YYNGEE.

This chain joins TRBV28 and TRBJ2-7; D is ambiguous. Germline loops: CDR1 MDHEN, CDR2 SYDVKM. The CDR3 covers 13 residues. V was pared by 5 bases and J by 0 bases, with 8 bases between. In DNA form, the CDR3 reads TGTGCCAGCAGTCCCCCCGCCTCCTACGAGCAGTACTTC. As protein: CASSPPASYEQYF. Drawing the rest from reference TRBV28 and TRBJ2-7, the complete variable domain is DVKVTQSSRYLVKRTGEKVFLECVQDMDHENMFWYRQDPGLGLRLIYFSYDVKMKEKGDIPEGYSVSREKKERFSLILESASTNQTSMYLCASSPPASYEQYFGPGTRLTVT.

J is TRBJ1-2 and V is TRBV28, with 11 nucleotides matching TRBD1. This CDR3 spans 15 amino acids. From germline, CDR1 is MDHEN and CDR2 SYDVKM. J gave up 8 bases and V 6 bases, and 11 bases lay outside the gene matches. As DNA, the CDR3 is TGTGCCAGCAGCGCTCCCGTGGACAGGGGGCGAGGCTACACCTTC. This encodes CASSAPVDRGRGYTF.

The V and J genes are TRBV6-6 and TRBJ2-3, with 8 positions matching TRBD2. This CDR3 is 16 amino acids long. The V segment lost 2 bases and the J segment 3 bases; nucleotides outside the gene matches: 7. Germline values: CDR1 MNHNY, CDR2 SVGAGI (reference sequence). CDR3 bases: TGTGCCAGCAGTTACCCGAGCAGCGGGAGAACAGATACGCAGTATTTT. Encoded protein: CASSYPSSGRTDTQYF.

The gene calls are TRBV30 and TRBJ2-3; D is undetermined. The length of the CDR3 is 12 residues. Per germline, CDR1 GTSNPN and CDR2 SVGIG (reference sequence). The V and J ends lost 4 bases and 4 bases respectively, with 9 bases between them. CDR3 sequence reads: CAWTPRSDTQYF. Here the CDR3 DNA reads TGTGCCTGGACGCCTCGGTCAGATACGCAGTATTTT.

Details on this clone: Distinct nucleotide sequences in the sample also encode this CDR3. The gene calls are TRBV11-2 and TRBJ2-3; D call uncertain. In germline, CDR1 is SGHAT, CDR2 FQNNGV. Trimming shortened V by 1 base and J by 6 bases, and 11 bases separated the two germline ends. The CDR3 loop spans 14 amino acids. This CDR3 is CASSLGGPTDTQYF. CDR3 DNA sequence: TGTGCCAGCAGCTTAGGGGGTCCTACTGATACGCAGTATTTT.

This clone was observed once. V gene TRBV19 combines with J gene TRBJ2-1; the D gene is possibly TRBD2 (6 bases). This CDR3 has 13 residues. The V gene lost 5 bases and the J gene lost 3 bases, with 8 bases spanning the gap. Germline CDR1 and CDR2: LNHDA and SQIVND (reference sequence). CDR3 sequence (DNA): TGTGCCAGTAGTTTCGGGAGCTACAATGAGCAGTTCTTC. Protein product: CASSFGSYNEQFF.

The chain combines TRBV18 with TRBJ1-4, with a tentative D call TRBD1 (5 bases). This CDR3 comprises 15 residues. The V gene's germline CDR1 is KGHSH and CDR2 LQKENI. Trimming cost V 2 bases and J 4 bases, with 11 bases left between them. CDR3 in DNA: TGTGCCAGCTCACCAGGAGGGGCAGTTAATGAAAAACTGTTTTTT. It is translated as CASSPGGAVNEKLFF.